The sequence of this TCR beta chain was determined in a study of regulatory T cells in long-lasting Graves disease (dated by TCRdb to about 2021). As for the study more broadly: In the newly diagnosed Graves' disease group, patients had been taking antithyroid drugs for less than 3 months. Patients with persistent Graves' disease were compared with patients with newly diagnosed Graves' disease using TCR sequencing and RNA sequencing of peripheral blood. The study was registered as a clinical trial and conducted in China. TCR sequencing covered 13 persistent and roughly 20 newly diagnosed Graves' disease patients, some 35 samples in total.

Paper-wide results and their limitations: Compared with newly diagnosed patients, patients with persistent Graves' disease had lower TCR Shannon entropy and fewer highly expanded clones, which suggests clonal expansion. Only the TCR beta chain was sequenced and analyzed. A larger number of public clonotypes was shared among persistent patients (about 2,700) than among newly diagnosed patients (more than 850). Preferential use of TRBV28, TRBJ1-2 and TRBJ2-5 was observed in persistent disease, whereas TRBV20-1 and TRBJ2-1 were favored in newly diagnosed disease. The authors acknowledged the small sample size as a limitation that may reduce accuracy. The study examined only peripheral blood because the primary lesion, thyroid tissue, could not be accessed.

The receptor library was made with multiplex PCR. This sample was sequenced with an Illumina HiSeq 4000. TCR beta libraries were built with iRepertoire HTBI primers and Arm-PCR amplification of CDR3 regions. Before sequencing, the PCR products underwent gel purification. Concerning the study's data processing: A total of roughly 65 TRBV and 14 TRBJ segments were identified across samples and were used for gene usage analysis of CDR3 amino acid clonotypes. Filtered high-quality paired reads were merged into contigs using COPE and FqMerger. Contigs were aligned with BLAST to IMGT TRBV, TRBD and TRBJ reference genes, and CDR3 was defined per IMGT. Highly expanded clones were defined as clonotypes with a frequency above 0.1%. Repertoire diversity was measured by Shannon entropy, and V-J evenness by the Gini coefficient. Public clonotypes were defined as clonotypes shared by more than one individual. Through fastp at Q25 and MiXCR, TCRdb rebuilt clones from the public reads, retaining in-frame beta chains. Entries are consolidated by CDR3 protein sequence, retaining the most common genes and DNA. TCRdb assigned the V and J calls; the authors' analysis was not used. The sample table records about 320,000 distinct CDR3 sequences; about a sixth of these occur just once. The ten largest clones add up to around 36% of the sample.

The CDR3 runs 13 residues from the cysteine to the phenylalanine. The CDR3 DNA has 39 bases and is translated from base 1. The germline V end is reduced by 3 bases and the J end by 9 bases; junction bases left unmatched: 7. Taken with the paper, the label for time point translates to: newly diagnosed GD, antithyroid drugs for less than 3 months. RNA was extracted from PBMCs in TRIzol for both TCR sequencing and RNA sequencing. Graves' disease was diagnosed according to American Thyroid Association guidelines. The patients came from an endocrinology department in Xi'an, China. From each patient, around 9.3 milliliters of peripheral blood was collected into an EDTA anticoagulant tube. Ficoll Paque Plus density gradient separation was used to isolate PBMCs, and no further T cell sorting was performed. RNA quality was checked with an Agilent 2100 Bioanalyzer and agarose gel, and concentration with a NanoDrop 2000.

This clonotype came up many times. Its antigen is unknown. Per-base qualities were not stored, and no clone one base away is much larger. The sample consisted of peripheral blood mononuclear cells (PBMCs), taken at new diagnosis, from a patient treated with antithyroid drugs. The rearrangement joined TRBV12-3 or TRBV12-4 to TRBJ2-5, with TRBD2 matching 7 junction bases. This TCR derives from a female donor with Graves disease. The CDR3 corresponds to CASSFGVAGSQYF. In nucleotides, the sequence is TGTGCCAGCAGTTTCGGGGTAGCGGGCTCCCAGTACTTC.